This TCR beta chain was documented in a study of response to subunit inactivated influenza vaccine (dated by TCRdb to 2017 to 2018). Background on the whole study: To follow how T cells responded to a trivalent subunit inactivated influenza vaccine, the researchers relied on deep quantitative profiling of the T cell receptor repertoire. What the work shows at the level of the full study, not this receptor alone: It was suggested by the authors that each seasonal influenza vaccination may recruit only a limited number of new T cells.

This clonotype was recorded a few times. The antigen this receptor binds is unknown. No much larger clone is present one base from it, and per-base qualities are unavailable. Receptors were amplified or captured by RT-PCR. The run used an Illumina HiSeq 2500. Starting from the raw public reads, TCRdb applied fastp trimming at Q25, assembled clones with MiXCR and retained in-frame beta chains. For every CDR3 protein sequence, its rows merge into one entry that carries the most common genes and DNA. A total of approximately 310,000 distinct CDR3 sequences appear in this sample, just over 20% of them only once. The ten top clones hold about a tenth of the sample. Counted from cysteine to phenylalanine, this CDR3 has 15 amino acids. The kept DNA is CDR3 alone, 45 bases in frame from the first base. Looking up the germline V gene yields CDR1 SGHDT and CDR2 YYEEEE. Here V drops 3 bases and J drops 7 bases, and the junction holds 7 bases not matched to any gene.

This chain is built from TRBV5-6 and TRBJ1-2, and TRBD1 aligns with 12 junction nucleotides. The receptor's source is a man between 50 and 70 years old who received an inactivated influenza vaccine. Donor details come from another sample of the same person, matched by shared clones. The sample in question was PBMCs from blood, obtained about 20 months after vaccination. The base sequence is TGTGCCAGCAGCTGGGCCGGGACAGGGGGCTTTGGCTACACCTTC. The encoded protein is CASSWAGTGGFGYTF.